The 14 T cell receptor beta chains listed next were all sequenced from one sample in a study of T cells in localized non-small cell lung cancer. The data were produced by immunoSEQ multiplex PCR, yet TCRdb's version contains in-frame clones alone and is incomplete. The sample carries approximately 35,000 clones, roughly nine tenths recorded once. This sample comprised PBMCs, obtained before any cancer treatment. These receptor sequences come from a man aged 35 to 69 with stage II lung adenocarcinoma.

The rearrangement uses TRBV5-1 and TRBJ2-7; 9 nucleotides align to TRBD1. CDR1 and CDR2 (germline): SGHRS, YFSETQ. V gave up 0 bases and J gave up 3 bases; unmatched junction bases: 13. There are 18 residues in the CDR3. Written as DNA, the CDR3 is TGCGCCAGCAGCTTGGATCAGAGCGGGGACAGGGATATCTACGAGCAGTACTTC. It specifies CASSLDQSGDRDIYEQYF.

The rearrangement joins TRBV2 to TRBJ2-7, with 8 nucleotides matching TRBD1. V lost 8 bases to trimming and J lost 3 bases; unmatched junction nucleotides: 0. Germline assignment: CDR1 SNHLY and CDR2 FYNNEI. This CDR3 contains 11 residues. The CDR3 sequence: CASGQGYEQYF. For the CDR3, the DNA is TGTGCCAGCGGACAGGGCTACGAGCAGTACTTC.

The V and J genes are TRBV7-8 and TRBJ1-5; D unresolved. The germline V gene has CDR1 SGHVS and CDR2 FQNEAQ. Deletions cut 0 bases from V and 3 bases from J, with 6 bases between. The CDR3 contains 14 residues. The CDR3 loop is CASSLAESNQPQHF. CDR3 bases: TGTGCCAGCAGCTTAGCGGAGTCCAATCAGCCCCAGCATTTT.

The chain joins TRBV7-8 to TRBJ2-1; D remains unclear. V gave up 6 bases and J gave up 6 bases, with 9 bases separating them. The CDR3 is made up of 12 amino acids. Germline V CDR1 and CDR2: SGHVS, FQNEAQ. The CDR3 region is CASRQKANEQFF. The CDR3 DNA follows: TGTGCCAGCAGACAAAAGGCCAATGAGCAGTTCTTC.

The chain uses TRBV28 and TRBJ1-5, with D possibly being TRBD1 (6 bases). The germline CDR1 and CDR2 sequences are MDHEN and SYDVKM. The V and J ends lost 5 bases and 0 bases respectively, with 26 bases between them. The CDR3 has 20 amino acids. CDR3 in amino acids: CASSETVGQKGLYSNQPQHF. In nucleotides, the CDR3 is TGTGCCAGCAGTGAAACTGTCGGACAGAAGGGGTTATATAGCAATCAGCCCCAGCATTTT. The full variable domain, rest sourced from reference TRBV28 and TRBJ1-5, is DVKVTQSSRYLVKRTGEKVFLECVQDMDHENMFWYRQDPGLGLRLIYFSYDVKMKEKGDIPEGYSVSREKKERFSLILESASTNQTSMYLCASSETVGQKGLYSNQPQHFGDGTRLSIL.

This clone was detected only a few times. The identical CDR3 is also encoded by other nucleotide sequences in the sample. V usage is TRBV28 and J usage is TRBJ1-5, with 9 bases fitting TRBD1. Germline values: CDR1 MDHEN, CDR2 SYDVKM. The CDR3 has 15 amino acids. The ends lost 3 bases at V and 5 bases at J; junction bases unmatched: 5. The CDR3 sequence: CASSFRQGEDQPQHF. In DNA form, the CDR3 reads TGTGCCAGCAGTTTCAGACAGGGGGAGGATCAGCCCCAGCATTTT. The complete variable domain, with remaining parts taken from reference TRBV28 and TRBJ1-5, reads DVKVTQSSRYLVKRTGEKVFLECVQDMDHENMFWYRQDPGLGLRLIYFSYDVKMKEKGDIPEGYSVSREKKERFSLILESASTNQTSMYLCASSFRQGEDQPQHFGDGTRLSIL.

The chain combines TRBV7-9 with TRBJ2-4; 8 bases are a match to TRBD1. Trimming removed 3 bases from V and 4 bases from J; junction bases left unmatched: 2. Germline V gives CDR1 SEHNR, CDR2 FQNEAQ (reference sequence). This CDR3 has 14 amino acids. CDR3 protein: CASSFGQGKNIQYF. The CDR3 bases are TGTGCCAGCAGCTTTGGACAGGGTAAAAACATTCAGTACTTC. Complete variable domain (other parts from reference TRBV7-9 and TRBJ2-4): DTGVSQNPRHKITKRGQNVTFRCDPISEHNRLYWYRQTLGQGPEFLTYFQNEAQLEKSRLLSDRFSAERPKGSFSTLEIQRTEQGDSAMYLCASSFGQGKNIQYFGAGTRLSVL.

The genes are TRBV7-8 and TRBJ1-5, with no clear D. Germline values: CDR1 SGHVS, CDR2 FQNEAQ. There are 11 residues in the CDR3. V was clipped by 5 bases and J by 9 bases, with 8 bases between them. CDR3 loop: CASSLRGPQHF. The CDR3 DNA is TGTGCCAGCAGCCTACGGGGGCCCCAGCATTTT.

This chain uses TRBV27 with TRBJ2-1; perhaps TRBD2 as D (5 bases). Deletions cut 4 bases from V and 3 bases from J, with 10 bases between. The germline V gene encodes CDR1 MNHEY and CDR2 SMNVEV (reference sequence). The CDR3 is 14 amino acids. The CDR3 DNA is TGTGCCAGCAGTTCAGGAGGAATCTACAATGAGCAGTTCTTC. It yields the protein CASSSGGIYNEQFF.

This clone came up once. The chain employs TRBV30 and TRBJ1-5, with D possibly matching TRBD1 (5 bases). V was cut by 2 bases and J by 7 bases, with 15 bases left in between. CDR1 and CDR2 from the germline V gene are GTSNPN and SVGIG (reference sequence). The CDR3 is 14 residues long. DNA for the CDR3: TGTGCCTGGAGTTACCCGGACACCGGGCAGCCCCAGCATTTT. Residues: CAWSYPDTGQPQHF.

The CDR3 DNA reads TGTGCCATCAGTGAGTCCGAGGGACGGCCGGGGCGCTATGGCTACACCTTC. It codes for CAISESEGRPGRYGYTF. The chain is built from TRBV10-3 and TRBJ1-2; a weak D match, TRBD1 (5 bases). Germline values: CDR1 ENHRY, CDR2 SYGVKD. Trimming pared 0 bases from V and 4 bases from J, leaving 18 bases between. The CDR3 has 17 residues.

The rearrangement uses TRBV6-1 and TRBJ1-5, with 7 nucleotides matching TRBD1. The germline V gene encodes CDR1 MNHNS and CDR2 SASEGT. The CDR3 totals 13 residues. The ends lost 8 bases at V and 3 bases at J; junction bases unmatched: 4. CDR3 DNA: TGTGCCAGCCTACAGGGGAACAATCAGCCCCAGCATTTT. Translated, it gives CASLQGNNQPQHF.

The chain links TRBV4-2 to TRBJ1-3; no clear D gene. Trimming shortened V by 3 bases and J by 4 bases, and 10 bases separated the two germline ends. CDR1 LGHNA and CDR2 YNFKEQ come from the germline V gene. The length of the CDR3 is 14 residues. CDR3 protein: CASSQGGNGNTIYF. As DNA, the CDR3 is TGTGCCAGCAGCCAGGGAGGGAACGGAAACACCATATATTTT.

The CDR3 bases are TGTGCCAGCAGCTATATAGCGGGAGGGAACAATGAGCAGTTCTTC. It codes for CASSYIAGGNNEQFF. The chain employs TRBV7-3 and TRBJ2-1; 11 bases fit TRBD2. Germline values: CDR1 SGHTA, CDR2 FQGTGA. The V gene end was trimmed by 4 bases and the J gene end by 5 bases; junction bases not matched to a gene: 4. The CDR3 covers 15 residues. The variable domain in full, with the rest retrieved from reference TRBV7-3 and TRBJ2-1, is GAGVSQTPSNKVTEKGKYVELRCDPISGHTALYWYRQSLGQGPEFLIYFQGTGAADDSGLPNDRFFAVRPEGSVSTLKIQRTERGDSAVYLCASSYIAGGNNEQFFGPGTRLTVL.